This T cell receptor beta chain is drawn from a study of monozygotic twins with inflammatory bowel disease. TCRdb reprocessed the 5' RACE reads and reports one entry per CDR3 protein, with no DNA. This table lists about 160,000 distinct CDR3 sequences. Germline V gives CDR1 MGHRA, CDR2 YSYEKL. This CDR3 has 12 amino acids. The V gene is TRBV4-1, the J gene TRBJ2-1; the D call of TRBD2 rests on TCRdb alone, since no DNA is present to check it. This TCR was recovered from a human donor with ulcerative colitis or Crohn's disease, or a healthy co-twin of an affected twin (not recorded which). Source material: blood. The CDR3 loop reads CASREGRGEQFF.